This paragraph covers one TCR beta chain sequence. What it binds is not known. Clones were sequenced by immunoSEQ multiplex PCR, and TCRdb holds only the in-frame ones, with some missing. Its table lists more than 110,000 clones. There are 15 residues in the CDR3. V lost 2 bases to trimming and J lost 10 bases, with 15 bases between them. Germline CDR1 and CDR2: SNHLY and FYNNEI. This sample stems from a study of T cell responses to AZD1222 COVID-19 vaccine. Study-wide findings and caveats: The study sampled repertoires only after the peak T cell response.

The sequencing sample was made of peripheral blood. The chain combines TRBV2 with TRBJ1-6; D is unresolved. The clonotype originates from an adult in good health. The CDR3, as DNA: TGTGCCAGCAGTGAAAAGTGGCGGGGAGTATCACCCCTCCACTTT. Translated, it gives CASSEKWRGVSPLHF.